This record concerns one TCR beta chain sequence. Its specificity is not known. This sample stems from a study of persistence of HIV-infected CD4 T cells. The libraries were made with immunoSEQ version 4 in survey mode. Using immunoSEQ multiplex PCR, the repertoire was profiled, and TCRdb retains in-frame clones only, with some absent. This table holds about 64,000 clones, about four fifths found once. V was shortened by 8 bases and J by 2 bases, with 15 bases between the two germline ends. The CDR3 length is 15 residues. Germline loops: CDR1 LNHDA, CDR2 SQIVND (reference sequence). An overlapping HIV-1 Gag peptide pool stimulated these cells at about 0.94 ug/peptide/mL. Sorted nonresponding memory CD4+ T cells were CD40L-negative, CD69-negative, CD45RO-high.

The V and J genes are TRBV19 and TRBJ2-2; no firm D call. The sequence derives from an adult man with HIV who was CMV-seropositive. Material: CD4+ T cells sorted from PBMCs after roughly 17-hour stimulation, obtained from a patient who received antiretroviral therapy. The CDR3 DNA sequence: TGTGCCAGTCGCATATCCCCAGGAAACACCGGGGAGCTGTTTTTT. Protein sequence: CASRISPGNTGELFF.